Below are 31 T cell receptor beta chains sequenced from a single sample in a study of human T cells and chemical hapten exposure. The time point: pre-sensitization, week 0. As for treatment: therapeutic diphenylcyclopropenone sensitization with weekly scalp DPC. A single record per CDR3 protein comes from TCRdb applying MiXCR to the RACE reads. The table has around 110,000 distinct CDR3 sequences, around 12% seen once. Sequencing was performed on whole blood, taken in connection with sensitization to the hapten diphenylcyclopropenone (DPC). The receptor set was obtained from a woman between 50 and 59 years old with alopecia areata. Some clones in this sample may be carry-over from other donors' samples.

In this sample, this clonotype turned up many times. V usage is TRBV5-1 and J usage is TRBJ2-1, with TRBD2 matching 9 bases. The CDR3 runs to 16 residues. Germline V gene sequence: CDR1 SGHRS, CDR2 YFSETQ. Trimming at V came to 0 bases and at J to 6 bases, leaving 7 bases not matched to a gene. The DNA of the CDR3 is TGCGCCAGCAGCTTGGTGACCGGCGGGAGGGCCAATGAGCAGTTCTTC. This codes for CASSLVTGGRANEQFF.

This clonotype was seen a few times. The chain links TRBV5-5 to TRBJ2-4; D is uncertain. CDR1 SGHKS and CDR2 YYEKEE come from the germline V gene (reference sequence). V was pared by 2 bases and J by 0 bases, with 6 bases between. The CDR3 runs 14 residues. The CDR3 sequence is CASSLPLAKNIQYF. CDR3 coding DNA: TGTGCCAGCAGCTTACCTCTAGCCAAAAACATTCAGTACTTC.

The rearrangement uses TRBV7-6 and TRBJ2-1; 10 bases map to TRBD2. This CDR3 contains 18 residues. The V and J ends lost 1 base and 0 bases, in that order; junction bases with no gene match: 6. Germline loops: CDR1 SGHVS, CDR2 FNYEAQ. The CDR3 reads CASSLGGLAAVSYNEQFF. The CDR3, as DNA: TGTGCCAGCAGCTTAGGTGGACTAGCGGCCGTCTCCTACAATGAGCAGTTCTTC.

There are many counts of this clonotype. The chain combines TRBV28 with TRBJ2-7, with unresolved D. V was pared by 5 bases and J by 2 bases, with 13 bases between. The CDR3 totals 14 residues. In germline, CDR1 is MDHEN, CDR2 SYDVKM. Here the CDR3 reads CASSDQPPPYEQYF. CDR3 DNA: TGTGCCAGCAGTGACCAACCTCCTCCCTACGAGCAGTACTTC.

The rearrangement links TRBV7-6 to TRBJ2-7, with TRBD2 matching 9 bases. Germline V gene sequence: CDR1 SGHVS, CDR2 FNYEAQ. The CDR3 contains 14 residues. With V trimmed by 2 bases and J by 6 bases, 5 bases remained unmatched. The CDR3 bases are TGTGCCAGCAGCTTATCGGGACTAGCATCCGAGCAGTACTTC. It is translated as CASSLSGLASEQYF.

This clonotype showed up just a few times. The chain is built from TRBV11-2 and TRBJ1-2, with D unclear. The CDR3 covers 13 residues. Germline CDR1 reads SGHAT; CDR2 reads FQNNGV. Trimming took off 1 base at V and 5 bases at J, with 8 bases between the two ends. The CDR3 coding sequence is TGTGCCAGCAGCTTAGGCACTACATATGGCTACACCTTC. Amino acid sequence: CASSLGTTYGYTF.

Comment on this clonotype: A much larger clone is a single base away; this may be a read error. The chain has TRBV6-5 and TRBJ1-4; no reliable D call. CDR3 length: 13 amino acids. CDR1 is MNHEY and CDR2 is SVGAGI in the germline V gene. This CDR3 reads CASCYGDNEKLFF. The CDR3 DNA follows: TGTGCCAGCTGTTACGGCGATAATGAAAAACTGTTTTTT.

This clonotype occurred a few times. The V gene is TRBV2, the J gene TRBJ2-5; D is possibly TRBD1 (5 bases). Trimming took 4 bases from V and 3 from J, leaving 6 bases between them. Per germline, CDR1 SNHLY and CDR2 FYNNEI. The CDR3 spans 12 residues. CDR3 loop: CASSVTEETQYF. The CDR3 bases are TGTGCCAGCAGTGTGACAGAAGAGACCCAGTACTTC. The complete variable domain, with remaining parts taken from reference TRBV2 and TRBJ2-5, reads EPEVTQTPSHQVTQMGQEVILRCVPISNHLYFYWYRQILGQKVEFLVSFYNNEISEKSEIFDDQFSVERPDGSNFTLKIRSTKLEDSAMYFCASSVTEETQYFGPGTRLLVL.

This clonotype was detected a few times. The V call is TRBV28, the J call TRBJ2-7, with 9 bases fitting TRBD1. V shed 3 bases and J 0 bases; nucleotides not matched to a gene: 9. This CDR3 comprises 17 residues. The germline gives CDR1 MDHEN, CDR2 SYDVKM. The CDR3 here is CASSFEQGAGSSYEQYF. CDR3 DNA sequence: TGTGCCAGCAGTTTCGAACAGGGGGCAGGGAGCTCCTACGAGCAGTACTTC.

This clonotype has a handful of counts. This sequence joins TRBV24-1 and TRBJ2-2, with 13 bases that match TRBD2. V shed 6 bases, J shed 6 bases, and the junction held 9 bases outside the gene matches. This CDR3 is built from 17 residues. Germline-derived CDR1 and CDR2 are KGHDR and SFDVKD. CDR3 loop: CATSILTSGRAPGELFF. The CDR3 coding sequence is TGTGCCACCAGTATCCTCACTAGCGGGAGGGCCCCCGGGGAGCTGTTTTTT.

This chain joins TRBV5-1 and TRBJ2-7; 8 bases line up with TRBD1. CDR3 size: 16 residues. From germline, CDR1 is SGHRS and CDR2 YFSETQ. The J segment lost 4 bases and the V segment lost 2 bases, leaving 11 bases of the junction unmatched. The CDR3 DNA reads TGCGCCAGCAGCTTCAGCCAGGGGGCGGTGAATTACGAGCAGTACTTC. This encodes CASSFSQGAVNYEQYF.

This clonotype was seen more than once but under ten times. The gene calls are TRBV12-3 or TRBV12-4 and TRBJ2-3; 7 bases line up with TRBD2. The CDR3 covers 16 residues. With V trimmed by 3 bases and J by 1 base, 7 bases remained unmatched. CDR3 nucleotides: TGTGCCAGCAGTTTCCCAGCGGGATCGGGCACAGATACGCAGTATTTT. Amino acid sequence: CASSFPAGSGTDTQYF.

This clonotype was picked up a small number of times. The chain's CDR3 is CASSYSQGGEKLFF. DNA for the CDR3: TGTGCCAGCAGTTACTCCCAGGGGGGTGAAAAACTGTTTTTT. The chain couples TRBV6-6 to TRBJ1-4; 7 bases are a match to TRBD1. The germline CDR1 and CDR2 sequences are MNHNY and SVGAGI (reference sequence). The J segment lost 7 bases and the V segment lost 0 bases, leaving 2 bases of the junction unmatched. The CDR3 totals 14 residues.

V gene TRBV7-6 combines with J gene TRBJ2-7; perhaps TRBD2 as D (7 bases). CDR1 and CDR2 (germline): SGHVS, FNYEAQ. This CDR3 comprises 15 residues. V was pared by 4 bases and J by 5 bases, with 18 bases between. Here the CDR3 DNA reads TGTGCCAGCAGCTGGGGGGGCGCCCGAAGAGACGAGCAGTACTTC. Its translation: CASSWGGARRDEQYF.

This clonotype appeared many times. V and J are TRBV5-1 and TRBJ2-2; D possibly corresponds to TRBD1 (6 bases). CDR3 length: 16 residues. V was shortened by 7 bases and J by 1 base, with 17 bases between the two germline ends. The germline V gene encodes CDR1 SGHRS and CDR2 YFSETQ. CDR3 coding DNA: TGCGCCAGCGGTTCAGGACAGCTCATGAACACCGGGGAGCTGTTTTTT. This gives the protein CASGSGQLMNTGELFF.

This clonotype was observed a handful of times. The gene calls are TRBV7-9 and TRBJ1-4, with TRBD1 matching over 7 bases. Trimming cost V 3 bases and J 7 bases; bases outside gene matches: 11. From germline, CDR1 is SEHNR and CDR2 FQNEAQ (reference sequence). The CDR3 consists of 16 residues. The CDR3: CASSLSGRGRREKLFF. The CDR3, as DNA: TGTGCCAGCAGCTTGTCTGGGAGGGGGCGTCGTGAAAAACTGTTTTTT.

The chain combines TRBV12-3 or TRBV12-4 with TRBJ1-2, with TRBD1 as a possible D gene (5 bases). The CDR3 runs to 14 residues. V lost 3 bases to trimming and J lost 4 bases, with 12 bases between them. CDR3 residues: CASSFLSGGYGYTF. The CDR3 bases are TGTGCCAGCAGTTTTTTGAGCGGGGGCTATGGCTACACCTTC.

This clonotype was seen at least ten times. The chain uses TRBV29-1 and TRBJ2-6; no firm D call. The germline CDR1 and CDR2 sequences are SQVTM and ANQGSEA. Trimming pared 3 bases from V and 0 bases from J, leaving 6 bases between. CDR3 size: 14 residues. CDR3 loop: CSVDEASGANVLTF. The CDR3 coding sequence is TGCAGCGTTGATGAGGCCTCTGGGGCCAACGTCCTGACTTTC.

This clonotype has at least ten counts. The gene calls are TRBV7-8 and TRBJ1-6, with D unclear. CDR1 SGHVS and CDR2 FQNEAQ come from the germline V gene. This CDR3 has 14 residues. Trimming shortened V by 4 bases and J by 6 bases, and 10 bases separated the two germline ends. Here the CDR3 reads CASSSIRANSPLHF. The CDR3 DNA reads TGTGCCAGCAGCTCCATACGGGCTAATTCACCCCTCCACTTT.

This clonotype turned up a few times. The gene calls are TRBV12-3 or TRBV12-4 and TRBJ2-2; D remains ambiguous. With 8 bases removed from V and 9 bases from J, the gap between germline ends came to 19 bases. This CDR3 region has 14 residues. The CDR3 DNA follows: TGTGCCAGCCGCCCTGGTATTCTGGTCCGGGAGCTGTTTTTT. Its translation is CASRPGILVRELFF.

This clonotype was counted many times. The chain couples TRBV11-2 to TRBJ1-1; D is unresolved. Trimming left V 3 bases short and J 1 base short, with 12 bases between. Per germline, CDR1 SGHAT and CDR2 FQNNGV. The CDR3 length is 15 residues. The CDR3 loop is CASSFNRQQNTEAFF. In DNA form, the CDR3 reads TGTGCCAGCAGCTTTAATAGGCAGCAGAACACTGAAGCTTTCTTT.

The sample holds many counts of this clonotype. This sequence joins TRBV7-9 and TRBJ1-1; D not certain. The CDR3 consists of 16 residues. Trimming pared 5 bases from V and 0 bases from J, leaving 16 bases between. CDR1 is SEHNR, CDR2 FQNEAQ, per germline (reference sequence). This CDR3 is CASSTLPRLMNTEAFF. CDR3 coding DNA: TGTGCCAGCAGCACCCTTCCGAGGCTCATGAACACTGAAGCTTTCTTT.

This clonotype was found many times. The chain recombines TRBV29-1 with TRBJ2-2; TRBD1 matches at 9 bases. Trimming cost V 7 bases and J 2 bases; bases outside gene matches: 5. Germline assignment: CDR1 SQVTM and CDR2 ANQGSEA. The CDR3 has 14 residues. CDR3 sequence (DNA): TGCAGCGGCCGGGACAGGGATAACACCGGGGAGCTGTTTTTT. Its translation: CSGRDRDNTGELFF.

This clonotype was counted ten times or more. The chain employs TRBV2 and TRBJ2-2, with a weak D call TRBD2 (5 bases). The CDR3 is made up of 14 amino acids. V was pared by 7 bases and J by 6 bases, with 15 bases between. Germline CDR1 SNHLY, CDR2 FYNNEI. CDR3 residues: CASIPRGFPGELFF. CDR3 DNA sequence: TGTGCCAGCATCCCACGAGGGTTCCCCGGGGAGCTGTTTTTT.

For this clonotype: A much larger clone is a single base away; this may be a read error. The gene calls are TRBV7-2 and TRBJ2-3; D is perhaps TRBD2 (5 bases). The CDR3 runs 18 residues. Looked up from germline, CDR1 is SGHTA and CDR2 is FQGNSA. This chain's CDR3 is CVSSLTHYTGYSTDTQYF. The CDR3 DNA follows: TGTGTCAGCAGCTTAACTCACTACACGGGGTATAGCACAGATACGCAGTATTTT. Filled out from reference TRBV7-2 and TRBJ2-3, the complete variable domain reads GAGVSQSPSNKVTEKGKDVELRCDPISGHTALYWYRQSLGQGLEFLIYFQGNSAPDKSGLPSDRFSAERTGGSVSTLTIQRTQQEDSAVYLCVSSLTHYTGYSTDTQYFGPGTRLTVL.

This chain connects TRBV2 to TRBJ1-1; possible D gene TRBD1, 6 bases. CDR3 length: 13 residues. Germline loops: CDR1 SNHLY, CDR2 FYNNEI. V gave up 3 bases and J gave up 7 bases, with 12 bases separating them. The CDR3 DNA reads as TGTGCCAGCAGTGACCCCCGGACAGTTGAAGCTTTCTTT. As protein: CASSDPRTVEAFF.

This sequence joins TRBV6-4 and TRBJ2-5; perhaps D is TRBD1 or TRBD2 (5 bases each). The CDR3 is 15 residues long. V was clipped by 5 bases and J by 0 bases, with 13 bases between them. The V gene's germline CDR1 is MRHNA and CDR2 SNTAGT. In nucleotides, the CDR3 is TGTGCCAGCAGTCCCCGGGGCGCCCACCAAGAGACCCAGTACTTC. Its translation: CASSPRGAHQETQYF.

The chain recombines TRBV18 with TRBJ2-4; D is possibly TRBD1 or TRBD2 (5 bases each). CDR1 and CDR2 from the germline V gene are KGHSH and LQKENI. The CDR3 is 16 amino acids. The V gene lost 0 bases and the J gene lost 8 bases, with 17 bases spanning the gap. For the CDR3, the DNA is TGTGCCAGCTCACCACCGGGACGCAAAAGAGAGGACATTCAGTACTTC. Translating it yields CASSPPGRKREDIQYF.

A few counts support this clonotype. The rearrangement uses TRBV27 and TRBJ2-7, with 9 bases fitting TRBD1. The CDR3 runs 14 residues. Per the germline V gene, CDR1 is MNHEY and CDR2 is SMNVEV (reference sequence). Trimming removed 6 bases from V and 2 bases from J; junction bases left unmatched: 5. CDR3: CASRMTGGAYEQYF. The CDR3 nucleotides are TGTGCCAGCAGGATGACAGGGGGAGCCTACGAGCAGTACTTC.

The CDR3 sequence is CASSLGAGLYGYTF. CDR3 nucleotide sequence: TGTGCCAGCAGCTTGGGGGCAGGGCTCTATGGCTACACCTTC. The gene calls are TRBV7-9 and TRBJ1-2; TRBD1 is a possible D gene (6 bases). Trimming removed 3 bases from V and 4 bases from J, with 12 bases in between. The germline CDR1 and CDR2 sequences are SEHNR and FQNEAQ (reference sequence). There are 14 residues in the CDR3.

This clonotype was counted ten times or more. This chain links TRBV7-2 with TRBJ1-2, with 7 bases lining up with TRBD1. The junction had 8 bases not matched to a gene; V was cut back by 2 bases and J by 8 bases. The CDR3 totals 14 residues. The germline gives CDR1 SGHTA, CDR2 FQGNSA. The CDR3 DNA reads TGTGCCAGCAGCTTATTCAGGGGGGGCGAAGGCTACACCTTC. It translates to CASSLFRGGEGYTF.